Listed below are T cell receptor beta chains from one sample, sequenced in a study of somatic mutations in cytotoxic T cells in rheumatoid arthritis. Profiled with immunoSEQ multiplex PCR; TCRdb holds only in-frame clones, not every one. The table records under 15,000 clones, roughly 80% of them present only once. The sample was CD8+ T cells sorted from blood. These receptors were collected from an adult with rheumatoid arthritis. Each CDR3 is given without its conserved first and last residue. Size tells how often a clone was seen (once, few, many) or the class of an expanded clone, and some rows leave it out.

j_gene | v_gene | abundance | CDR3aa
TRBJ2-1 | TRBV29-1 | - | SAQRETSYNEQF
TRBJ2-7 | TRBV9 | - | ASSVGGRVYEQY
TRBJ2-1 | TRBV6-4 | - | ASSDSGKGSYNEQF
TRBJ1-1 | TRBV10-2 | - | ASRGQGNTEAF
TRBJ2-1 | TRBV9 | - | ASSVATLGGHEQF
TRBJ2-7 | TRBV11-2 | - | ASSLGSGGYEQY
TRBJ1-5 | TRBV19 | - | ASSEGGGNQPQH
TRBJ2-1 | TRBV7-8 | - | ASSSAVGSYNEQF
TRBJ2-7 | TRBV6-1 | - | ASSDPIWTGGPYEQY
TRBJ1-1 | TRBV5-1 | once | ASAPTGPIQEAF
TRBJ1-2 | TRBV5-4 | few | ASSLSPQDSYGYT
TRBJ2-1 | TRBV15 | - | ATSRLAGEEQF
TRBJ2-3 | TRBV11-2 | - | ASSNLPDTQY
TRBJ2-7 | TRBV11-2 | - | ASSLEPGSSYEQY
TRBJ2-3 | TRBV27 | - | ASRLAGLTDTQY
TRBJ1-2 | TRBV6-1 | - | ASSLTTDYGYT
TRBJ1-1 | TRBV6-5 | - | ASSVSLNTEAF
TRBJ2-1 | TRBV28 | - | ASSLSPSQTSYNEQF
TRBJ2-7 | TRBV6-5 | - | ASSYSHMGAHEQY
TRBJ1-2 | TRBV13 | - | ASSLTREANYGYT
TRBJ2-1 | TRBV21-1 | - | ASSKGGGTKF
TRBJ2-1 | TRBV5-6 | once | ASSLGGTGGRNEQF
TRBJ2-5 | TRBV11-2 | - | ASSLTPGQGQETQY
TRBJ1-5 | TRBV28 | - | ASSSGGGLNNRPQH
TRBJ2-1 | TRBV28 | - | ASSFVGNEQF
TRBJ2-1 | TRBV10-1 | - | ASSPRSGRDYNEQF
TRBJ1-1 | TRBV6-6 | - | ASSYGSNEAF
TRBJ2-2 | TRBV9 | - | ASSADTGWAGELF
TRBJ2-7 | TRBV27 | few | ATRTASYEQY
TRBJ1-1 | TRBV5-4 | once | ASSSVESMNTEAF
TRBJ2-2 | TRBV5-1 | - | ASSLDRGQTGELF
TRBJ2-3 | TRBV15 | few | ATSRAREGTDTQY
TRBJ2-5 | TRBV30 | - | AWIGKGTNLGGETQY
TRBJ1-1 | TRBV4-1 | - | ASSQSLIPNTEAF
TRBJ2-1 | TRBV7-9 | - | ASSLGALPGEQF
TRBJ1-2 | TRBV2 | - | ATQNVRDYGYT
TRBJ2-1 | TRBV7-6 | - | ASSLSAGGSYNEQF
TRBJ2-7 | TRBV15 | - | ATSRDWDRGLYEQY
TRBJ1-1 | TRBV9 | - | ASSERGGRSEAF
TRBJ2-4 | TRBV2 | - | ASRQGLAKNIQY
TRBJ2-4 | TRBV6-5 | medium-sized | ASSSTVRDIQY
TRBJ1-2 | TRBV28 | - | ATAGSNYGYT
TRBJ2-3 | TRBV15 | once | ATSRVVGQQY
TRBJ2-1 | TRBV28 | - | ASSFLVGLAGTDNEQF
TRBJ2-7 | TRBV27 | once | ASSSLLPYGEQY
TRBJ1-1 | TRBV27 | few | ASSSWDRNTEAF
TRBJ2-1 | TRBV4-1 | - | ASSQPYLNRGDEQF
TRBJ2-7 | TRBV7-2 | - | ASSFRSGREIPYEQY
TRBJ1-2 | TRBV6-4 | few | ASRGQGASDGYT
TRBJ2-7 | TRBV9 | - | ASSVSGSNDEQY
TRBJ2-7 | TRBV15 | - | ATSRPGQFYEQY
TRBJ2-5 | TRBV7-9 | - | ASSPPTSGSEGETQY